Below are 3 T cell receptor beta chains sequenced from a single sample in a study of T cells in Graves' hyperthyroidism and ophthalmopathy. Researchers took RNA transcripts and amplified the TCR beta CDR3 regions from them. First-round RT-PCR targeting the TCR CDR3 was performed with the HTBI primer set. Via MiXCR, TCRdb re-called the multiplex PCR reads, giving one row per CDR3 protein. The repertoire holds about 270,000 distinct CDR3 sequences, with 20% to 25% as singletons. Input material: blood. The origin of the receptors is a man aged 25-45 years with Graves' ophthalmopathy.

The V call is TRBV27, the J call TRBJ2-2, with a weak D call TRBD1 (5 bases). CDR1 is MNHEY and CDR2 is SMNVEV in the germline V gene (reference sequence). The CDR3 spans 16 residues. V lost 6 bases and J lost 2, with 16 bases in between. CDR3: CASSGGHRANTGELFF. CDR3 nucleotide sequence: TGTGCCAGCAGCGGCGGACACCGAGCAAACACCGGGGAGCTGTTTTTT.

Worth noting for this clonotype: One junction end disagrees with the germline gene, perhaps due to a read error. V gene TRBV12-3 or TRBV12-4 combines with J gene TRBJ2-3; D is undetermined. This CDR3 is built from 12 residues. The DNA of the CDR3 is TGTGCCGGCAGTTTTAGGCTCCCCACGCAGTATTTT. This translates into CAGSFRLPTQYF.

This chain connects TRBV18 to TRBJ2-5, with a weak D call TRBD2 (5 bases). The ends were cut back, 2 bases at V and 7 bases at J, with 14 bases in the middle. Germline V gene lookup returns CDR1 KGHSH and CDR2 LQKENI. The CDR3 runs 14 residues. CDR3 bases: TGTGCCAGCTCACCAAGCGCGGGTTCGGGGACCCAGTACTTC. Encoded protein: CASSPSAGSGTQYF.